Here is one TCR beta chain with its context. In the source study's methods: Reference gene primer amplification yielded estimated nucleated cell counts. Some clones are missing from TCRdb's copy, which holds only in-frame ones; the method was immunoSEQ multiplex PCR. That table gives V, J and clone size, and the DNA gave D and trimming. Seen here are 130,000 or so clones, 79% observed once, and the top ten hold around 5%. The data originate from a study of blood T cell repertoires in COVID-19. On the study more broadly: Researchers got acute and convalescent COVID-19 samples from the United States, Italy and Spain.

A Seattle source enrolled patients during active infection and followed them longitudinally. The J segment lost 6 bases and the V segment lost 6 bases, leaving 11 bases of the junction unmatched. Germline assignment: CDR1 SGHRS and CDR2 YFSETQ. The CDR3 is 15 residues long. The chain has TRBV5-1 and TRBJ2-1; 8 bases are shared with TRBD2. The receptor comes from a woman in her sixties or seventies with COVID-19, enrolled during active disease. Sequencing used peripheral blood. In nucleotides, the CDR3 is TGCGCCAGCAAATCCGGCGGGGGGAGGTTCAATGAGCAGTTCTTC. This codes for CASKSGGGRFNEQFF.